Detailed here is one T cell receptor (beta chain). The antigen is not known. This sequence may be a read error, since a much larger clone differs from it by one base. The sequenced template was RNA, covering the TCR beta CDR3 region. An opening RT-PCR round employed HTBI primers and preceded a second-round multiplex PCR. Each CDR3 protein is one row after TCRdb ran MiXCR on the multiplex PCR reads. The sample lists about 740,000 distinct CDR3 sequences, roughly two fifths occurring once. This specimen comes from a study of Graves' ophthalmopathy and Graves' hyperthyroidism. Whole-study results and caveats: Between ophthalmopathy and stable hyperthyroidism, a 13-signature model drew a separation with approximately 87% sensitivity and 81.08% specificity.

PBMCs were isolated by Ficoll-Paque density gradient centrifugation, using approximately 10 ml of fresh peripheral blood as the starting material. The CDR3 contains 14 residues. In germline, CDR1 is SEHNR, CDR2 FQNEAQ (reference sequence). V lost 5 bases, J lost 0 bases, and 8 bases lay in between. This TCR came from an adult man with Graves' ophthalmopathy. Sequencing used peripheral blood. The chain has TRBV7-9 and TRBJ1-3; D gene uncertain. The CDR3 protein is CASSDAGSGNTIYF. In DNA, the CDR3 is TGTGCCAGCAGCGACGCAGGCTCTGGAAACACCATATATTTT.